Detailed here is one T cell receptor (beta chain). Its antigen is undetermined. TCRdb recomputed calls from the 5' RACE reads with MiXCR, one row per CDR3 protein. This table has roughly 500,000 distinct CDR3 sequences, less than 25% appearing once. These data come from a study of identical twins. The CDR3 totals 15 residues. V shed 1 base and J shed 3 bases, with 10 bases lying between them. The study's findings and limits: The abundant beta clonotypes from cord blood had fewer insertions, and memory repertoires had none of this.

These same data were also listed under a study on T cells expressing NK-cell markers. Per that paper: Four of the donors also had these clonotypes leading their CD3+CD56-NKG2C+ fraction.

The sequence came from a woman in her late teens or twenties in good health. The sample was CD4+ T cells sorted from blood. This sequence joins TRBV12-3 or TRBV12-4 and TRBJ1-5, with D possibly TRBD1 on 5 matching bases. In DNA form, the CDR3 reads TGTGCCAGCAGTTTAGGAGGGGTGGCCAATCAGCCCCAGCATTTT. It translates to CASSLGGVANQPQHF.